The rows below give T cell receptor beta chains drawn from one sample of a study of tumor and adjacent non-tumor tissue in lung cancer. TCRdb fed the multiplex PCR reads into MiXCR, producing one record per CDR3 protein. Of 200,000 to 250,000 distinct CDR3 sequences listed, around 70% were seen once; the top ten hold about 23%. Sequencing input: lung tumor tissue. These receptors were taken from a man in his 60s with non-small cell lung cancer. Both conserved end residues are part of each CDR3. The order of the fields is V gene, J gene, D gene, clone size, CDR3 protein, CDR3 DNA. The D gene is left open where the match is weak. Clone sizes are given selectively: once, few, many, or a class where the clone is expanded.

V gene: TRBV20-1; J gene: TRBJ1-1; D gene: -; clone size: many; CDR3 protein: CSAYRVRESEAFF; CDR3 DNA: TGCAGTGCTTACAGGGTACGGGAGTCTGAAGCTTTCTTT
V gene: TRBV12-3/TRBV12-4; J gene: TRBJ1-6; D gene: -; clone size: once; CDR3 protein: CTSRYQEGDSRLHF; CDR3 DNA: TGTACCAGCAGGTATCAGGAGGGGGATTCACGCCTCCACTTT
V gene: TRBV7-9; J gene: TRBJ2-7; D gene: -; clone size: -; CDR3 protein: CASSLVASGEQYF; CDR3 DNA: TGTGCCAGCAGCTTAGTGGCCTCTGGCGAGCAGTACTTC
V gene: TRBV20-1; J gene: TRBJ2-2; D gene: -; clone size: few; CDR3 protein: CSARPPGRQNTGELFF; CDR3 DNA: TGCAGTGCTAGGCCCCCTGGACGGCAGAACACCGGGGAGCTGTTTTTT
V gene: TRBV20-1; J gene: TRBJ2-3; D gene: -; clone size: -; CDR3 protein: CSARCGRKTDMQYF; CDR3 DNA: TGCAGTGCTAGATGCGGACGGAAGACAGATATGCAGTATTTT
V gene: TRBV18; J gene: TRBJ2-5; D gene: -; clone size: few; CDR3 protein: CASSPEETQYF; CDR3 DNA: TGTGCCAGCTCACCTGAGGAGACCCAGTACTTC
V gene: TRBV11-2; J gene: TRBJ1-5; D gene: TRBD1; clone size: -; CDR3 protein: CASSWVTGGDQSQHF; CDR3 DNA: TGTGCCAGCAGCTGGGTAACAGGGGGAGATCAGTCCCAGCATTTT
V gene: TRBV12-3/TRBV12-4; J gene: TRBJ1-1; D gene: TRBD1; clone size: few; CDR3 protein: CASSGGGQMLFAFF; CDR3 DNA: TGTGCCAGCAGTGGAGGGGGACAGATGTTATTTGCTTTCTTT
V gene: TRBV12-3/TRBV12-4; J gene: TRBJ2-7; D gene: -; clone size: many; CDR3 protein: CASSPPGRGGYEQYF; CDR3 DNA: TGTGCCAGCAGCCCACCGGGCAGGGGAGGATACGAGCAGTACTTC
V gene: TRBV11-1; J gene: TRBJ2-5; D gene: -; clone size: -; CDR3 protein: CAISTEVGAGTQYF; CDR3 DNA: TGTGCCATCAGTACGGAGGTTGGGGCGGGGACCCAGTACTTC
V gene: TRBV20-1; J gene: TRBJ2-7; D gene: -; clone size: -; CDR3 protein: CSARTLYKQYF; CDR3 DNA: TGCAGTGCTAGGACCCTTTACAAGCAATACTTC
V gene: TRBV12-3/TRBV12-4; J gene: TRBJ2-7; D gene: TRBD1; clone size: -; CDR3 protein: CASSLDRFYGQYF; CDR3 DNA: TGTGCCAGCAGCCTGGACAGGTTCTACGGGCAGTACTTC
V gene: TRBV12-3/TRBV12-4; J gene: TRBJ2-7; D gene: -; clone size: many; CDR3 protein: CASSLGQGMYF; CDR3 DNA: TGTGCCAGCAGTTTAGGGCAGGGAATGTACTTC
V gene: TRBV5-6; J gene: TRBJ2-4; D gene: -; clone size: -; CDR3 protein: CASSLAWSVEDIQYF; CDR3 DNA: TGTGCCAGCAGCTTGGCATGGTCAGTTGAGGACATTCAGTACTTC
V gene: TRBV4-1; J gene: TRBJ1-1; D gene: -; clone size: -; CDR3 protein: CASSQAGGGTEAFF; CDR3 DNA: TGCGCCAGCAGCCAAGCCGGGGGGGGGACTGAAGCTTTCTTT
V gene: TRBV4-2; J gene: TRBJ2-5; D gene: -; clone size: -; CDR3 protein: CASSPRQGQETQYF; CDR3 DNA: TGTGCCAGCAGCCCCCGGCAGGGACAAGAGACCCAGTACTTC
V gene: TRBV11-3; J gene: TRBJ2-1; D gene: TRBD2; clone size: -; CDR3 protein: CASSSREMSYSEQFF; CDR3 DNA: TGTGCCAGCAGCTCGCGGGAGATGTCCTACAGTGAGCAGTTCTTC
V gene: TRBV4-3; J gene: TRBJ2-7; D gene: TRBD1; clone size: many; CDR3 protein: CASSPSGQSSIGQYF; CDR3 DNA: TGCGCCAGCAGTCCCTCGGGACAGAGCTCCATAGGGCAGTACTTC
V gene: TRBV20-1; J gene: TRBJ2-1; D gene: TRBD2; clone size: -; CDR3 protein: CSATLGAGEYNGQFF; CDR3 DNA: TGCAGTGCCACCCTGGGAGCGGGAGAGTACAATGGGCAGTTCTTC
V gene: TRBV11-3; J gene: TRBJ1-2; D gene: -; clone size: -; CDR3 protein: CASSARGRDSCYTF; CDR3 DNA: TGTGCCAGCAGCGCAAGGGGCAGGGATTCTTGCTACACCTTC
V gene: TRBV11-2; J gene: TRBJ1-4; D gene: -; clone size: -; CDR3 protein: CASSLDIAGPDRITNEKLFF; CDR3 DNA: TGTGCCAGCAGCTTAGATATTGCAGGGCCGGATAGGATCACTAATGAAAAACTGTTTTTT
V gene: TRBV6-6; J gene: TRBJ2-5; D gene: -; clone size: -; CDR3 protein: CASSYQLGTLEGTQYF; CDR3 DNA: TGTGCCAGCAGTTACCAACTTGGGACACTTGAAGGGACCCAGTACTTC
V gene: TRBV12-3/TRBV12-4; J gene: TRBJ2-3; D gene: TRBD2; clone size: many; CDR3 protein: CASGVSWRGTDTQYF; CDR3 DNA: TGTGCCAGCGGAGTTTCGTGGCGGGGGACAGATACGCAGTATTTT
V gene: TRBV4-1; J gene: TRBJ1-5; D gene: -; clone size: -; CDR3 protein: CASSSRYGGNQPQHF; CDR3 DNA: TGCGCCAGCAGCTCTAGATACGGAGGCAATCAGCCCCAGCATTTT
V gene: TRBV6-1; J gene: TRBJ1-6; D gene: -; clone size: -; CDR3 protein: CASSQGGNSPLHF; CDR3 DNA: TGTGCCAGCAGTCAAGGGGGGAATTCGCCCCTCCACTTT